Below are 27 T cell receptor beta chains sequenced from a single sample in a study of cytomegalovirus exposure and HLA in healthy donors. The PCR made use of 60 Vbeta and 13 Jbeta primers. Here immunoSEQ multiplex PCR was the method, and the copy in TCRdb shows in-frame clones only, minus some. The sample shows roughly 170,000 clones, roughly four fifths of them seen only once. What was sequenced was PBMCs. The receptors were gathered from a female donor in good health and CMV-seronegative.

There are a few counts of this clone. The chain joins TRBV5-1 to TRBJ2-7; TRBD2 might be the D (5 bases). Germline CDR1 SGHRS, CDR2 YFSETQ. The CDR3 has 13 amino acids. Trimming pared 4 bases from V and 3 bases from J, leaving 11 bases between. DNA for the CDR3: TGCGCCAGCAGCCCCGGGATCCTCTACGAGCAGTACTTC. Amino acids: CASSPGILYEQYF.

CDR3 nucleotides: TGTGCCAGCAGTTTATTCGCGGTCTCCTACGAGCAGTACTTC. Protein sequence: CASSLFAVSYEQYF. The V call is TRBV28, the J call TRBJ2-7; no clear D. With 1 base removed from V and 0 bases from J, the gap between germline ends came to 7 bases. The CDR3 has 14 residues. Germline lookup yields CDR1 MDHEN and CDR2 SYDVKM.

V usage is TRBV5-6 and J usage is TRBJ1-6; 7 bases fit TRBD1. The germline V gene has CDR1 SGHDT and CDR2 YYEEEE. The V gene end was trimmed by 0 bases and the J gene end by 8 bases; junction bases not matched to a gene: 11. CDR3 length equals 17 residues. The CDR3 sequence: CASSLAKQGSFDSPLHF. The DNA for the CDR3 is TGTGCCAGCAGCTTGGCCAAACAGGGGTCCTTTGATTCACCCCTCCACTTT.

The chain employs TRBV28 and TRBJ1-4; perhaps TRBD1 as D (6 bases). Germline CDR1 MDHEN, CDR2 SYDVKM. V was pared by 2 bases and J by 4 bases, with 11 bases between. This CDR3 comprises 15 residues. CDR3 nucleotide sequence: TGTGCCAGCAGTTTAGACACAGGGAGTAATGAAAAACTGTTTTTT. Its protein is CASSLDTGSNEKLFF.

The V gene is TRBV14, the J gene TRBJ1-6; no clear D gene. Looked up from germline, CDR1 is SGHDN and CDR2 is FVKESK. The length of the CDR3 is 16 residues. V was trimmed by 1 base and J by 7 bases, leaving 14 bases between them. In DNA form, the CDR3 reads TGTGCCAGCAGCCAAGTCTCCGGCGGTGGGAATTCACCCCTCCACTTT. This encodes CASSQVSGGGNSPLHF.

A note on this clone: The junction differs from germline at one of its ends, possibly a read error. The chain combines TRBV7-2 with TRBJ1-6, with a possible D match to TRBD1 (5 bases). The CDR3 is 16 amino acids. Germline lookup yields CDR1 SGHTA and CDR2 FQGNSA. The CDR3 DNA is TGTGCCAGCAGCTTAGTCTGGGGCTCCCATAATTCACCCCTCCACTTT. Its translation: CASSLVWGSHNSPLHF.

A few counts support this clone. CDR3 nucleotide sequence: TGTGCCAGCTCACTTATGGACAGGAGCTCTGGAAACACCATATATTTT. Translation gives CASSLMDRSSGNTIYF. The V and J genes are TRBV18 and TRBJ1-3; 7 nucleotides line up with TRBD1. V lost 4 bases, J lost 0 bases, and 6 bases stayed unmatched. CDR3 size: 16 residues. Germline loops: CDR1 KGHSH, CDR2 LQKENI.

The chain links TRBV5-1 to TRBJ2-2, with a weak D call TRBD2 (6 bases). Looked up from germline, CDR1 is SGHRS and CDR2 is YFSETQ. This CDR3 contains 19 residues. CDR3 nucleotides: TGCGCACACCAAACCATGACGACTAGTCAGACCCAATTTGCAAGGGAGCTGTTTTTT. It encodes CAHQTMTTSQTQFARELFF. Full variable domain (remainder filled in from reference TRBV5-1 and TRBJ2-2): KAGVTQTPRYLIKTRGQQVTLSCSPISGHRSVSWYQQTPGQGLQFLFEYFSETQRNKGNFPGRFSGRQFSNSRSEMNVSTLELGDSALYLCAHQTMTTSQTQFARELFFGEGSRLTVL.

In the case of this clone: Relative to the germline gene, one junction end is altered; a read error may explain this. V gene TRBV5-6 combines with J gene TRBJ2-6; 13 nucleotides agree with TRBD2. This CDR3 has 18 amino acids. Looked up from germline, CDR1 is SGHDT and CDR2 is YYEEEE. The CDR3, as DNA: TGTGCCAGCAGCTTGGGACTAGCGGGGGGCTCTGGGGCCAACGGCCTGACTTTC. It translates to CASSLGLAGGSGANGLTF.

The chain is built from TRBV5-1 and TRBJ2-3; 7 positions match TRBD2. This CDR3 comprises 15 residues. J lost 2 bases, V lost 4 bases, and 7 bases had no gene match. Per germline, CDR1 SGHRS and CDR2 YFSETQ. CDR3 sequence: CASSPGGRATDTQYF. The CDR3 DNA follows: TGCGCCAGCAGCCCCGGGGGGAGGGCCACAGATACGCAGTATTTT.

The chain couples TRBV27 to TRBJ1-1; weak D call: TRBD1 (5 bases). Germline lookup yields CDR1 MNHEY and CDR2 SMNVEV (reference sequence). V lost 2 bases and J lost 3, with 10 bases in between. This CDR3 comprises 14 residues. This chain's CDR3 is CASSLLKGDTEAFF. The CDR3 DNA reads TGTGCCAGCAGTTTACTCAAAGGGGACACTGAAGCTTTCTTT.

The chain joins TRBV28 to TRBJ2-7; D is perhaps TRBD1 (5 bases). Germline V lookup: CDR1 MDHEN, CDR2 SYDVKM. V was pared by 7 bases and J by 3 bases, with 16 bases between. CDR3 size: 14 residues. CDR3 sequence: CASKDSLGSYEQYF. The CDR3 nucleotides read TGTGCCAGCAAAGACAGCCTTGGTAGCTACGAGCAGTACTTC.

The genes are TRBV29-1 and TRBJ2-2; tentatively, D is TRBD2 (6 bases). V lost 4 bases to trimming and J lost 5 bases, with 17 bases between them. Germline assignment: CDR1 SQVTM and CDR2 ANQGSEA. The CDR3 covers 15 residues. The CDR3 bases are TGCAGCGTTGGGGCATCATGGGAGGAAACCGGGGAGCTGTTTTTT. Residues: CSVGASWEETGELFF.

The chain uses TRBV14 and TRBJ2-7; 8 bases fit TRBD2. The CDR3 covers 13 residues. Germline V CDR1 and CDR2: SGHDN, FVKESK. V lost 4 bases to trimming and J lost 6 bases; unmatched junction nucleotides: 5. The CDR3 bases are TGTGCCAGCAGCCTCGGGACTAGTCCCGAGCAGTACTTC. Amino acids: CASSLGTSPEQYF.

The chain uses TRBV7-2 and TRBJ1-2, with D perhaps TRBD1 (5 bases). Between the trimmed V and J ends, which lost 2 bases and 8 bases, there was a span of 18 bases. The CDR3 runs to 15 residues. The germline V gene encodes CDR1 SGHTA and CDR2 FQGNSA. The CDR3 spells CASSLNGGYMGGYTF. The CDR3 DNA is TGTGCCAGCAGCTTAAACGGGGGGTATATGGGCGGCTACACCTTC.

The genes are TRBV27 and TRBJ2-7, with D hard to call. Trimming removed 3 bases from V and 6 bases from J, with 6 bases in between. This CDR3 has 11 residues. The germline CDR1 and CDR2 sequences are MNHEY and SMNVEV (reference sequence). The CDR3 sequence is CASSFFGEQYF. In DNA, the CDR3 is TGTGCCAGCAGTTTTTTCGGCGAGCAGTACTTC.

The chain is built from TRBV29-1 and TRBJ2-1; TRBD2 matches at 8 bases. V trimming: 4 bases; J trimming: 7 bases; junction bases outside the gene matches: 3. The CDR3 totals 12 residues. Germline V gene data show CDR1 as SQVTM and CDR2 as ANQGSEA. The CDR3 nucleotides read TGCAGCGTTGGGTCGGGGGGGAATGAGCAGTTCTTC. Amino acid sequence: CSVGSGGNEQFF.

In DNA form, the CDR3 reads TGCGCCAGCAGCCTCGGGACAGTCGGGGGAGGGGCCAACGTCCTGACTTTC. Translating it yields CASSLGTVGGGANVLTF. The chain carries TRBV5-1 and TRBJ2-6; D may be TRBD1 (7 bases). V was cut by 4 bases and J by 4 bases, with 18 bases left in between. The CDR3 contains 17 residues. Per germline, CDR1 SGHRS and CDR2 YFSETQ.

The chain is built from TRBV6-5 and TRBJ2-1, with a weak D call TRBD2 (6 bases). The CDR3 extends over 15 amino acids. The V end was cut by 6 bases, the J end by 3 bases, with 15 bases between. CDR1 and CDR2 (germline): MNHEY, SVGAGI. The chain's CDR3 is CASSRDQGLYNEQFF. CDR3 nucleotides: TGTGCCAGCAGCCGAGACCAGGGACTCTACAATGAGCAGTTCTTC.

Only one count was recorded for this clone. The chain is built from TRBV5-1 and TRBJ2-7; D is perhaps TRBD2 (6 bases). Between the trimmed V and J ends, which lost 5 bases and 5 bases, there was a span of 17 bases. The CDR3 is 14 residues long. Germline values: CDR1 SGHRS, CDR2 YFSETQ. In nucleotides, the CDR3 is TGCGCCAGCAGTACAGGCGGGATTGGTGACGAGCAGTACTTC. Its protein is CASSTGGIGDEQYF. The whole variable domain, remainder taken from reference TRBV5-1 and TRBJ2-7, is KAGVTQTPRYLIKTRGQQVTLSCSPISGHRSVSWYQQTPGQGLQFLFEYFSETQRNKGNFPGRFSGRQFSNSRSEMNVSTLELGDSALYLCASSTGGIGDEQYFGPGTRLTVT.

The chain couples TRBV7-2 to TRBJ2-1; 13 nucleotides align to TRBD2. Trimming removed 6 bases from V and 6 bases from J; junction bases left unmatched: 8. Germline V gene lookup returns CDR1 SGHTA and CDR2 FQGNSA. The CDR3 loop spans 16 amino acids. CDR3 in amino acids: CASSHWTSGSGNEQFF. The DNA for the CDR3 is TGTGCCAGCAGTCATTGGACTAGCGGGAGTGGCAATGAGCAGTTCTTC.

CDR3 sequence (DNA): TGTGCCAGTAGTGCCCCAGGGACAGATACGCAGTATTTT. Residues: CASSAPGTDTQYF. V is TRBV19 and J is TRBJ2-3, with a possible D match to TRBD1 (5 bases). This CDR3 contains 13 residues. Trimming cost V 5 bases and J 3 bases, with 9 bases left between them. The V gene's germline CDR1 is LNHDA and CDR2 SQIVND (reference sequence).

This chain joins TRBV2 and TRBJ2-1; D is ambiguous. Between the trimmed V and J ends, which lost 7 bases and 0 bases, there was a span of 16 bases. The CDR3 consists of 16 residues. CDR1 and CDR2 from the germline V gene are SNHLY and FYNNEI. CDR3: CASNLNSYSSYNEQFF. CDR3 nucleotide sequence: TGTGCCAGCAACCTCAACTCCTATAGCTCCTACAATGAGCAGTTCTTC.

The chain carries TRBV27 and TRBJ2-5, with 10 bases lining up with TRBD2. This CDR3 spans 15 amino acids. The V gene's germline CDR1 is MNHEY and CDR2 SMNVEV (reference sequence). The ends lost 8 bases at V and 1 base at J; junction bases unmatched: 7. The CDR3 DNA reads TGTGCCAGCCAAAGGACTAGCGGACTCCAAGAGACCCAGTACTTC. This sequence encodes CASQRTSGLQETQYF.

The chain carries TRBV4-1 and TRBJ2-5; 7 bases are shared with TRBD2. The CDR3 extends over 16 amino acids. Germline CDR1 and CDR2: MGHRA and YSYEKL. V was pared by 3 bases and J by 5 bases, with 12 bases of the junction left unmatched. The CDR3 DNA reads TGCGCCAGCAGCCAGTTGAACCGGGACTACACGGAGACCCAGTACTTC. Translation gives CASSQLNRDYTETQYF.

The rearrangement joins TRBV28 to TRBJ1-3; tentatively, D is TRBD1 (6 bases). V was pared by 11 bases and J by 4 bases, with 18 bases between. The CDR3 is 14 amino acids. Per the germline V gene, CDR1 is MDHEN and CDR2 is SYDVKM. The CDR3 nucleotides read TGTGCCGGGGCTCCGGAACAGGGCGGAAACACCATATATTTT. Its translation: CAGAPEQGGNTIYF. The variable domain in full, completed from reference TRBV28 and TRBJ1-3, reads DVKVTQSSRYLVKRTGEKVFLECVQDMDHENMFWYRQDPGLGLRLIYFSYDVKMKEKGDIPEGYSVSREKKERFSLILESASTNQTSMYLCAGAPEQGGNTIYFGEGSWLTVV.

V and J are TRBV6-4 and TRBJ2-7, with D perhaps matching TRBD2 (6 bases). The V end was cut by 6 bases, the J end by 0 bases, with 12 bases between. The V gene's germline CDR1 is MRHNA and CDR2 SNTAGT. The CDR3 loop spans 14 amino acids. The CDR3 spells CASSKDGSSYEQYF. DNA for the CDR3: TGTGCCAGCAGCAAGGACGGGAGCTCCTACGAGCAGTACTTC.